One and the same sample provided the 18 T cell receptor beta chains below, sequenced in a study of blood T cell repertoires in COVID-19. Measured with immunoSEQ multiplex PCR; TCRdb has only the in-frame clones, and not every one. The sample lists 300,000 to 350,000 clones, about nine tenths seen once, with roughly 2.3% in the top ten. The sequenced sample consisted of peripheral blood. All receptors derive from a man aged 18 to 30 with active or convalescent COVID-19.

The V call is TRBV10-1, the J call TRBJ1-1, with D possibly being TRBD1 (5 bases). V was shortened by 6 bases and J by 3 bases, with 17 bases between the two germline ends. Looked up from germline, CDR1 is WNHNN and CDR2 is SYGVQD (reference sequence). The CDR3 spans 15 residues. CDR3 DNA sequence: TGCGCCAGCAGCGCGGTTGGCAGGGCTCACACTGAAGCTTTCTTT. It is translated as CASSAVGRAHTEAFF.

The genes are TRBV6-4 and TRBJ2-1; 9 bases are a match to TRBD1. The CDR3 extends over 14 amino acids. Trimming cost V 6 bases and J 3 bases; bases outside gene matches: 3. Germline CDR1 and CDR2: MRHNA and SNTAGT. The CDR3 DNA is TGTGCCAGCAGCCCGGGACAGGGCTACAATGAGCAGTTCTTC. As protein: CASSPGQGYNEQFF.

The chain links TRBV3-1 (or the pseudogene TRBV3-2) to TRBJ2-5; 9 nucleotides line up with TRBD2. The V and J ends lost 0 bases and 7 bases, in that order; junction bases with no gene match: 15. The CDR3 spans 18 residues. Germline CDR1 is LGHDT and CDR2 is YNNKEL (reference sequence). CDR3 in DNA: TGTGCCAGCAGCCAAGATCTCCTAGCGGGGAACCAAGATATGACCCAGTACTTC. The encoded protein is CASSQDLLAGNQDMTQYF.

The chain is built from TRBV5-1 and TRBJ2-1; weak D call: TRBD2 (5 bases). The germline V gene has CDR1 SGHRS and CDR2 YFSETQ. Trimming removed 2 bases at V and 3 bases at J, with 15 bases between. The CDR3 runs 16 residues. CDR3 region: CASSFIQRKNYNEQFF. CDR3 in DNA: TGCGCCAGCAGCTTCATTCAGCGGAAGAACTACAATGAGCAGTTCTTC.

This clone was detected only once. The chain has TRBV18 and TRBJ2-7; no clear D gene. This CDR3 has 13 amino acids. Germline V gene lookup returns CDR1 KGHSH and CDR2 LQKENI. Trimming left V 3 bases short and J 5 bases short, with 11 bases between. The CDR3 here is CASSPGPIDEQYF. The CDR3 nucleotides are TGTGCCAGCTCACCTGGGCCAATCGACGAGCAGTACTTC.

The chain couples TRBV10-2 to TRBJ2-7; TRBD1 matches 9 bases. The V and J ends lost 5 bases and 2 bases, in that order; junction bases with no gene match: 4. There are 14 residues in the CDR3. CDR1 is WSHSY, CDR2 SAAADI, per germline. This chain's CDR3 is CASSRGTGTYEQYF. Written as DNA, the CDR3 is TGCGCCAGCAGTAGAGGGACAGGGACCTACGAGCAGTACTTC.

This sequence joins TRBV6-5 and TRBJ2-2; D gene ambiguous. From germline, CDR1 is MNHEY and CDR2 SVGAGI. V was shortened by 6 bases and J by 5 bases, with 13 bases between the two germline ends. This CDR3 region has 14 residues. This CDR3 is CASRSLHGTGELFF. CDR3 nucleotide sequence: TGTGCCAGCAGATCACTTCACGGGACCGGGGAGCTGTTTTTT.

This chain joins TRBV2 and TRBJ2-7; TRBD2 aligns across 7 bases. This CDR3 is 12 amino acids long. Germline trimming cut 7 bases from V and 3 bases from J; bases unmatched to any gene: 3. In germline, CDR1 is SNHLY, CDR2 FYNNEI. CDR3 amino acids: CASIRGSYEQYF. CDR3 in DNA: TGTGCCAGCATCCGCGGGAGCTACGAGCAGTACTTC.

The CDR3 region is CSVEERFPGAFF. CDR3 nucleotides: TGCAGCGTTGAAGAACGGTTCCCGGGAGCTTTCTTT. The chain couples TRBV29-1 to TRBJ1-1; D gene unclear. CDR1 is SQVTM, CDR2 ANQGSEA, per germline. Trimming left V 0 bases short and J 10 bases short, with 12 bases between. The CDR3 is 12 amino acids.

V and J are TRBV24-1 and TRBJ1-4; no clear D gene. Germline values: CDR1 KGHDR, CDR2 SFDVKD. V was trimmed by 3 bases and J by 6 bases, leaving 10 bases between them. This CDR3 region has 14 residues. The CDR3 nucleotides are TGTGCCACCAGTGATCCTTCGCTAGATGAAAAACTGTTTTTT. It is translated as CATSDPSLDEKLFF.

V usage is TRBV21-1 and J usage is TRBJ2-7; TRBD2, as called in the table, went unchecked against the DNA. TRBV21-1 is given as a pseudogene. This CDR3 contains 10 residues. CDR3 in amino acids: CASSKMGRGF. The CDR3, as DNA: TGTGCCAGCAGCAAAATGGGCCGGGGCTTC.

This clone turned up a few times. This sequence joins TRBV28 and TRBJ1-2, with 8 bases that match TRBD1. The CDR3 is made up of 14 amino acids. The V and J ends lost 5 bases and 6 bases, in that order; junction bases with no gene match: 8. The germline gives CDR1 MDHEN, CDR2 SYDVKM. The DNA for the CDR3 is TGTGCCAGCAGTGTAGGACAGGGATGGAATGGCTACACCTTC. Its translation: CASSVGQGWNGYTF.

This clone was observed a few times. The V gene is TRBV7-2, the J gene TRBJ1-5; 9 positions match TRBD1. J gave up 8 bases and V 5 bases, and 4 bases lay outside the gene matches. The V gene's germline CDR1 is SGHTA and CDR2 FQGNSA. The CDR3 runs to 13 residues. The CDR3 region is CASSVTGGEPQHF. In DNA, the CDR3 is TGTGCCAGCAGCGTTACAGGGGGCGAGCCCCAGCATTTT.

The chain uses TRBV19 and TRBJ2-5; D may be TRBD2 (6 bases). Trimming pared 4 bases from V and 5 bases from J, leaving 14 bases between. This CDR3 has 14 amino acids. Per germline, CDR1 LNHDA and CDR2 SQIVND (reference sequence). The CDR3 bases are TGTGCCAGTAGTACGCATTCTCGGGGGGAGACCCAGTACTTC. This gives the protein CASSTHSRGETQYF.

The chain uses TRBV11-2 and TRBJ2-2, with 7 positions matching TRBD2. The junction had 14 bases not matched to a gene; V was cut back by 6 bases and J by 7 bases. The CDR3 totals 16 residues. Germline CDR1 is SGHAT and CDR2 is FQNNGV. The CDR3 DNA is TGTGCCAGCAGGCTTCCAAGTTCGAGCGGGAACGGGGAGCTGTTTTTT. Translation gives CASRLPSSSGNGELFF.

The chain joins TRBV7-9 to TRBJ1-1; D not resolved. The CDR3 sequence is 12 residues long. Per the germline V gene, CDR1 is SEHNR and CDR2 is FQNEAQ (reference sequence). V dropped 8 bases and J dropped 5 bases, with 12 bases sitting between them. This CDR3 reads CASALSRTEAFF. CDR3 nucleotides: TGTGCCAGCGCTCTATCCAGGACTGAAGCTTTCTTT.

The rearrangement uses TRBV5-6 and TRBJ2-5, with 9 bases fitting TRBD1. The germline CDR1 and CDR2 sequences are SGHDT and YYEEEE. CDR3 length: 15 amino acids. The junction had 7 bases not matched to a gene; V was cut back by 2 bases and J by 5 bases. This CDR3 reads CASSFRGQGLETQYF. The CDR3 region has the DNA TGTGCCAGCAGCTTTAGGGGACAGGGTCTTGAGACCCAGTACTTC.

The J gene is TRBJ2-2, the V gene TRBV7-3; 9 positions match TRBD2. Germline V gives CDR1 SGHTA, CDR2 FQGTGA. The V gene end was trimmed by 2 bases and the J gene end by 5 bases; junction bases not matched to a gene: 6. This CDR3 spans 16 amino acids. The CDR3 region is CASSLPSGVLTGELFF. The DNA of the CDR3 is TGTGCCAGCAGCTTACCTAGCGGGGTGCTTACCGGGGAGCTGTTTTTT.